This passage covers 28 T cell receptor beta chains from one sample sequenced in a study of Ad26.COV2.S vaccination and SARS-CoV-2 variants. TCRdb's table, derived via immunoSEQ multiplex PCR, lists solely in-frame clones and lacks some. Of about 400,000 clones in the sample, about 83% were seen once. Treatment here: around 19 received Ad26.COV2.S at low or high dose, single or two shots; 5 received placebo; per-sample allocation not given. Vaccine and placebo recipients were sampled on day 63 after the first injection. The sequenced sample was peripheral blood, obtained in a trial of Ad26.COV2.S vaccine versus placebo. These receptors were taken from a person between 18 and 65 years old who received the Ad26.COV2.S COVID-19 vaccine or a placebo.

The J gene is TRBJ1-2, the V gene TRBV11-3; unclear D gene. The CDR3 is made up of 16 amino acids. Germline V lookup: CDR1 SGHNT, CDR2 YENEEA. Between the trimmed V and J ends, which lost 2 bases and 7 bases, there was a span of 20 bases. In DNA, the CDR3 is TGTGCCAGCAGCTTAACTGAGGACGGAGCTTTTGGTGGCTACACCTTC. Its translation: CASSLTEDGAFGGYTF.

The rearrangement joins TRBV11-1 to TRBJ2-1, with D hard to call. This CDR3 spans 15 amino acids. The V gene's germline CDR1 is SGHAT and CDR2 FQDESV (reference sequence). Trimming removed 6 bases at V and 1 base at J, with 13 bases between. Here the CDR3 DNA reads TGTGCCAGCAGTCGTGCCGGGTTGTCCTACAATGAGCAGTTCTTC. It is translated as CASSRAGLSYNEQFF.

The chain recombines TRBV5-3 with TRBJ1-1; D gene uncertain. TRBV5-3 is treated as an ORF (open reading frame) with a function not yet certain. CDR3 length equals 13 residues. The V and J ends lost 2 bases and 0 bases respectively, with 5 bases between them. This chain's CDR3 is CARSFGMNTEAFF. Written as DNA, the CDR3 is TGTGCCAGAAGCTTTGGGATGAACACTGAAGCTTTCTTT.

The chain joins TRBV6-2 or TRBV6-3 to TRBJ2-7; TRBD2 matches at 9 bases. After removal of 6 bases from V and 7 bases from J, the junction contained 13 bases not matched to a gene. This CDR3 contains 15 residues. Germline V gene data show CDR1 as MNHEY and CDR2 as SVGEGT. The CDR3 region is CASSQTGSGGGEQYF. The DNA for the CDR3 is TGTGCCAGCAGCCAAACCGGTAGCGGGGGCGGGGAGCAGTACTTC.

The chain carries TRBV6-5 and TRBJ2-7, with TRBD2 matching over 12 bases. This CDR3 spans 13 amino acids. Germline V gene sequence: CDR1 MNHEY, CDR2 SVGAGI. V was clipped by 11 bases and J by 4 bases; unmatched bases: 6. CDR3 protein: CAGRLAGEYEQYF. In DNA form, the CDR3 reads TGTGCCGGACGACTAGCGGGAGAGTACGAGCAGTACTTC.

The chain employs TRBV11-1 and TRBJ1-1; tentatively, D is TRBD1 (5 bases). The length of the CDR3 is 16 residues. V was clipped by 4 bases and J by 2 bases, with 17 bases between them. Germline V CDR1 and CDR2: SGHAT, FQDESV (reference sequence). Here the CDR3 DNA reads TGTGCCAGCAGCTGGGACGTCCGCTCCTCTAACACTGAAGCTTTCTTT. As protein: CASSWDVRSSNTEAFF.

The V call is TRBV5-1, the J call TRBJ1-2, with D unresolved. Trimming removed 7 bases at V and 5 bases at J, with 18 bases between. The CDR3 has 14 amino acids. Looked up from germline, CDR1 is SGHRS and CDR2 is YFSETQ. The CDR3 nucleotides are TGCGCCAGCGGACCAGGTCACGAGCCTTATGGCTACACCTTC. It translates to CASGPGHEPYGYTF.

The gene calls are TRBV19 and TRBJ1-2; tentatively, D is TRBD1 (5 bases). V was shortened by 6 bases and J by 8 bases, with 16 bases between the two germline ends. CDR3 length: 13 residues. The V gene's germline CDR1 is LNHDA and CDR2 SQIVND (reference sequence). CDR3 nucleotide sequence: TGTGCCAGTAGCCCTGGGACCCTCGGGGGCTACACCTTC. Amino acid sequence: CASSPGTLGGYTF. Looking up the rest from reference TRBV19 and TRBJ1-2 gives the full variable domain: DGGITQSPKYLFRKEGQNVTLSCEQNLNHDAMYWYRQDPGQGLRLIYYSQIVNDFQKGDIAEGYSVSREKKESFPLTVTSAQKNPTAFYLCASSPGTLGGYTFGSGTRLTVV.

In this sample, this clone turned up once. The chain carries TRBV6-2 or TRBV6-3 and TRBJ1-5; D is perhaps TRBD1 (6 bases). This CDR3 is built from 13 residues. Trimming pared 5 bases from V and 5 bases from J, leaving 10 bases between. Per the germline V gene, CDR1 is MNHEY and CDR2 is SVGEGT. CDR3 sequence: CASSSDRYQPQHF. Here the CDR3 DNA reads TGTGCCAGCAGTAGTGACAGGTATCAGCCCCAGCATTTT.

This chain links TRBV11-3 with TRBJ2-5; D gene unclear. CDR3 size: 14 residues. CDR1 and CDR2 from the germline V gene are SGHNT and YENEEA. The germline V and J ends were trimmed by 2 bases and 5 bases, with 12 bases remaining between them. The CDR3: CASSLHLTMETQYF. The CDR3 DNA is TGTGCCAGCAGCTTACACCTAACTATGGAGACCCAGTACTTC.

The chain links TRBV27 to TRBJ2-7; TRBD1 or TRBD2 may be the D gene (5 bases each). This CDR3 contains 14 residues. Germline V gene data show CDR1 as MNHEY and CDR2 as SMNVEV (reference sequence). Trimming shortened V by 6 bases and J by 9 bases, and 21 bases separated the two germline ends. The DNA of the CDR3 is TGTGCCAGCAGGCCCTCGAGTGGGAGAAGGGGGCAGTACTTC. Its translation is CASRPSSGRRGQYF.

The chain uses TRBV12-3 or TRBV12-4 and TRBJ1-6; D gene uncertain. Trimming took off 3 bases at V and 9 bases at J, with 9 bases between the two ends. The length of the CDR3 is 13 residues. CDR3 region: CASSFISGSPLHF. In DNA form, the CDR3 reads TGTGCCAGCAGTTTCATAAGTGGTTCACCCCTCCACTTT.

The V call is TRBV19, the J call TRBJ2-5, with 14 bases fitting TRBD2. Germline V gives CDR1 LNHDA, CDR2 SQIVND (reference sequence). The CDR3 extends over 16 amino acids. The V segment lost 11 bases and the J segment 4 bases; nucleotides outside the gene matches: 12. CDR3 DNA: TGTGCCGCCTCGCCAGGGACTAGCGGGAGAAGAGAGACCCAGTACTTC. Translation gives CAASPGTSGRRETQYF.

V and J are TRBV6-6 and TRBJ1-2, with D hard to call. Germline V CDR1 and CDR2: MNHNY, SVGAGI (reference sequence). This CDR3 has 11 residues. V was shortened by 8 bases and J by 4 bases, with 8 bases between the two germline ends. The CDR3 coding sequence is TGTGCCAGCGGGGATGGCTATGGCTACACCTTC. Its protein is CASGDGYGYTF.

J is TRBJ2-6 and V is TRBV5-6; weak D call: TRBD2 (5 bases). The V and J ends lost 6 bases and 2 bases respectively, with 9 bases between them. Per germline, CDR1 SGHDT and CDR2 YYEEEE. This CDR3 has 14 residues. The CDR3 loop reads CASKSGPGANVLTF. The CDR3 coding sequence is TGTGCCAGCAAAAGCGGTCCTGGGGCCAACGTCCTGACTTTC.

The chain recombines TRBV3-1 (or the pseudogene TRBV3-2) with TRBJ2-5; 9 bases line up with TRBD2. Germline CDR1 reads LGHDT; CDR2 reads YNNKEL (reference sequence). The CDR3 covers 13 residues. Germline trimming cut 6 bases from V and 3 bases from J; bases unmatched to any gene: 2. As DNA, the CDR3 is TGTGCCAGCAGTATAGCGGGGGAAGAGACCCAGTACTTC. It translates to CASSIAGEETQYF.

The rearrangement joins TRBV4-1 to TRBJ2-7; TRBD2 matches at 10 bases. V gave up 4 bases and J gave up 3 bases; unmatched junction bases: 9. The CDR3 totals 16 residues. CDR1 and CDR2 (germline): MGHRA, YSYEKL. The CDR3 loop is CASSRLTSGMYYEQYF. The CDR3 DNA sequence: TGCGCCAGCAGCCGCCTCACTAGCGGGATGTACTACGAGCAGTACTTC.

The rearrangement links TRBV2 to TRBJ2-7; 7 nucleotides line up with TRBD1. CDR1 and CDR2 (germline): SNHLY, FYNNEI. After removal of 4 bases from V and 4 bases from J, the junction contained 10 bases not matched to a gene. The CDR3 loop spans 15 amino acids. CDR3 protein: CASSGNPGQTYEQYF. The CDR3 region has the DNA TGTGCCAGCAGTGGGAACCCGGGACAGACTTACGAGCAGTACTTC.

The chain joins TRBV7-9 to TRBJ1-2; D not certain. Looked up from germline, CDR1 is SEHNR and CDR2 is FQNEAQ (reference sequence). Trimming left V 5 bases short and J 6 bases short, with 13 bases between. This CDR3 spans 13 amino acids. CDR3 sequence: CASSPTLVDGYTF. CDR3 sequence (DNA): TGTGCCAGCAGCCCTACCTTGGTCGATGGCTACACCTTC.

This chain links TRBV7-2 with TRBJ2-1; D is uncertain. Trimming shortened V by 3 bases and J by 8 bases, and 8 bases separated the two germline ends. From germline, CDR1 is SGHTA and CDR2 FQGNSA. This CDR3 has 12 amino acids. DNA for the CDR3: TGTGCCAGCAGCTTTCGTGGGGATGAGCAGTTCTTC. Protein sequence: CASSFRGDEQFF.

The genes are TRBV6-5 and TRBJ1-2; D gene uncertain. The ends were cut back, 0 bases at V and 8 bases at J, with 16 bases in the middle. The V gene's germline CDR1 is MNHEY and CDR2 SVGAGI. The CDR3 consists of 15 residues. The CDR3 loop is CASSYSLGPTRGYTF. DNA for the CDR3: TGTGCCAGCAGTTACTCGTTAGGGCCTACGAGGGGCTACACCTTC.

A few counts support this clone. This chain uses TRBV29-1 with TRBJ1-3; D might be TRBD1 (5 bases). Trimming took off 0 bases at V and 2 bases at J, with 8 bases between the two ends. Germline assignment: CDR1 SQVTM and CDR2 ANQGSEA. This CDR3 is built from 14 residues. As DNA, the CDR3 is TGCAGCGTTGAAGATTCGGGGGCTGGAAACACCATATATTTT. This gives the protein CSVEDSGAGNTIYF.

This clone was found once. The rearrangement links TRBV12-5 to TRBJ2-1, with 13 bases that match TRBD2. The CDR3 is 20 amino acids. CDR1 is LGHNT, CDR2 FRNRAP, per germline. V shed 4 bases, J shed 9 bases, and the junction held 21 bases outside the gene matches. CDR3 residues: CASGSIKDGTSGVWLGEQFF. CDR3 nucleotide sequence: TGTGCTAGTGGTTCGATAAAAGACGGGACTAGCGGGGTCTGGTTAGGTGAGCAGTTCTTC.

V usage is TRBV3-1 (or the pseudogene TRBV3-2) and J usage is TRBJ1-3; D not certain. The V and J ends lost 6 bases and 2 bases respectively, with 11 bases between them. Looked up from germline, CDR1 is LGHDT and CDR2 is YNNKEL (reference sequence). CDR3 length equals 14 residues. CDR3 nucleotide sequence: TGTGCCAGCAGGCAGACGGTAGCTGGAAACACCATATATTTT. This sequence encodes CASRQTVAGNTIYF.

The chain employs TRBV13 and TRBJ2-3, with 9 bases lining up with TRBD1. V shed 4 bases, J shed 6 bases, and the junction held 5 bases outside the gene matches. There are 14 residues in the CDR3. The germline gives CDR1 PRHDT, CDR2 FYEKMQ (reference sequence). Here the CDR3 reads CASSSGQGPDTQYF. The CDR3 DNA follows: TGTGCCAGCAGCTCCGGACAGGGGCCGGATACGCAGTATTTT.

This chain connects TRBV10-3 to TRBJ2-1; 8 bases agree with TRBD1. Germline V lookup: CDR1 ENHRY, CDR2 SYGVKD. There are 15 residues in the CDR3. Losses at the gene ends were 5 bases for V and 5 bases for J; bases not matched to a gene: 8. The CDR3 loop reads CAISHATGDHNEQFF. In DNA form, the CDR3 reads TGTGCCATCAGTCATGCGACAGGGGACCACAATGAGCAGTTCTTC.

The chain is built from TRBV10-3 and TRBJ2-7, with D unresolved. Germline V gives CDR1 ENHRY, CDR2 SYGVKD. CDR3 length equals 15 residues. Trimming cost V 3 bases and J 3 bases, with 15 bases left between them. The CDR3: CAISDGALLGYEQYF. The CDR3 DNA is TGTGCCATCAGTGATGGTGCTCTTTTGGGCTACGAGCAGTACTTC.

The V call is TRBV19, the J call TRBJ1-5; a possible D gene is TRBD1 (5 bases). CDR1 is LNHDA and CDR2 is SQIVND in the germline V gene (reference sequence). V lost 5 bases and J 10 bases, leaving 18 bases between the germline ends. This CDR3 spans 14 amino acids. CDR3 DNA sequence: TGTGCCAGTAGTTGGGGGTCAATGAGCACTCCCCAGCATTTT. This gives the protein CASSWGSMSTPQHF.